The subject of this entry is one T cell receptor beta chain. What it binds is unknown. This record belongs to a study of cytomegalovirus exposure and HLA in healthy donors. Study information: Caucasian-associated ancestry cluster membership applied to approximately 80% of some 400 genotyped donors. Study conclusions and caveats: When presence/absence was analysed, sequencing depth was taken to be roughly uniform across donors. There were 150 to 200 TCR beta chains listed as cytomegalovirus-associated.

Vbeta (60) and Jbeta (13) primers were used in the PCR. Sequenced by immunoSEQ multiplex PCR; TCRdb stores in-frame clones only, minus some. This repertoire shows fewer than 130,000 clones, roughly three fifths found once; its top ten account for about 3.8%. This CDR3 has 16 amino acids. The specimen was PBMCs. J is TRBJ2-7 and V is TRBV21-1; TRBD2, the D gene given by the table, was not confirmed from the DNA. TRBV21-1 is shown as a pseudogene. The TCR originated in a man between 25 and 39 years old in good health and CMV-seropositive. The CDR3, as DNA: TGTGCCAGCAGCAAAAGGGGGGGCAGGGGCTCAGCGGAGCAGTACTTC. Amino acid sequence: CASSKRGGRGSAEQYF.